One and the same sample provided the 18 T cell receptor beta chains below, sequenced in a study of blood T cell repertoires in COVID-19. The repertoire was sequenced with immunoSEQ multiplex PCR; TCRdb's copy has only in-frame clones and lacks some. The table lists some 200,000 clones, 80% of them singletons. Sequencing was carried out using peripheral blood. The origin of the receptors is a human donor in a cohort sampled during active COVID-19.

The table lists this clone with a count of one. The chain joins TRBV5-8 to TRBJ1-5, with D perhaps matching TRBD1 (6 bases). Per germline, CDR1 SGHTS and CDR2 YDEGEE. The CDR3 has 11 amino acids. The germline V and J ends were trimmed by 4 bases and 15 bases, with 14 bases remaining between them. The CDR3 DNA follows: TGTGCCAGCAGCCTGACAGGTCGGTGGCATTTT. Its translation: CASSLTGRWHF.

This clone was seen more than once but under ten times. The chain is built from TRBV5-6 and TRBJ1-2, with 8 bases that match TRBD1. This CDR3 contains 14 residues. The germline V gene has CDR1 SGHDT and CDR2 YYEEEE. The V gene end was trimmed by 4 bases and the J gene end by 6 bases; junction bases not matched to a gene: 8. The CDR3 DNA follows: TGTGCCAGCAGCCGCACAGGGGGGGGTGATGGCTACACCTTC. Amino acid sequence: CASSRTGGGDGYTF.

This clone was observed once. J is TRBJ1-1 and V is TRBV20-1; D not certain. The germline CDR1 and CDR2 sequences are DFQATT and SNEGSKA (reference sequence). The CDR3 sequence is 11 residues long. The germline V and J ends were trimmed by 8 bases and 0 bases, with 7 bases remaining between them. CDR3 region: CSLWLNTEAFF. Written as DNA, the CDR3 is TGCAGTCTATGGTTGAACACTGAAGCTTTCTTT.

The rearrangement uses TRBV28 and TRBJ1-3; TRBD1 matches at 7 bases. The CDR3 consists of 16 residues. CDR1 and CDR2 from the germline V gene are MDHEN and SYDVKM. The V segment lost 5 bases and the J segment 0 bases; nucleotides outside the gene matches: 7. Written as DNA, the CDR3 is TGTGCCAGCAGTGCCACCGGGACAGACTCTGGAAACACCATATATTTT. Protein sequence: CASSATGTDSGNTIYF.

The chain uses TRBV23-1 and TRBJ1-1; D may be TRBD1 (5 bases). Being an ORF, TRBV23-1 has a function that is uncertain. The CDR3 is 20 amino acids. V shed 0 bases and J shed 2 bases, with 25 bases lying between them. The CDR3 DNA follows: TGCGCCAGCAGTCAATCGGAACGACAGTACTATGCCATAGCAAACACTGAAGCTTTCTTT. Translating gives CASSQSERQYYAIANTEAFF.

This clone was found a few times. V usage is TRBV30 and J usage is TRBJ2-7; D perhaps matches TRBD1 (6 bases). The ends were cut back, 5 bases at V and 6 bases at J, with 17 bases in the middle. Germline CDR1 is GTSNPN and CDR2 is SVGIG (reference sequence). The CDR3 is 13 amino acids. The CDR3 nucleotides read TGTGCCTGGGAGGGGTGGGGGCTCGGCGAGCAGTACTTC. Translating it yields CAWEGWGLGEQYF. Drawing the rest from reference TRBV30 and TRBJ2-7, the complete variable domain is SQTIHQWPATLVQPVGSPLSLECTVEGTSNPNLYWYRQAAGRGLQLLFYSVGIGQISSEVPQNLSASRPQDRQFILSSKKLLLSDSGFYLCAWEGWGLGEQYFGPGTRLTVT.

V usage is TRBV7-8 and J usage is TRBJ1-2; D ambiguous. The CDR3 contains 15 residues. Germline-derived CDR1 and CDR2 are SGHVS and FQNEAQ. V lost 1 base and J 0 bases, leaving 9 bases between the germline ends. This CDR3 is CASSLDRGANYGYTF. The CDR3 region has the DNA TGTGCCAGCAGCTTAGACCGGGGAGCTAACTATGGCTACACCTTC.

This chain joins TRBV19 and TRBJ1-5, with 8 bases matching TRBD1. Germline V gives CDR1 LNHDA, CDR2 SQIVND (reference sequence). Trimming removed 4 bases from V and 3 bases from J; junction bases left unmatched: 5. The CDR3 runs to 15 residues. The CDR3 spells CASSNQDRDNQPQHF. The CDR3 bases are TGTGCCAGTAGTAACCAGGACAGGGACAATCAGCCCCAGCATTTT.

The gene calls are TRBV3-1 (or the pseudogene TRBV3-2) and TRBJ2-7, with 7 bases identical to TRBD1. Germline CDR1 is LGHDT and CDR2 is YNNKEL (reference sequence). V lost 1 base to trimming and J lost 2 bases; unmatched junction nucleotides: 5. The CDR3 runs 15 residues. CDR3 region: CASSQGQGSAYEQYF. The CDR3 DNA reads TGTGCCAGCAGCCAAGGACAGGGATCAGCCTACGAGCAGTACTTC.

This sequence joins TRBV5-6 and TRBJ2-5; 8 nucleotides agree with TRBD1. Trimming took 4 bases from V and 4 from J; bases not matched to a gene: 9. The CDR3 extends over 15 amino acids. Germline lookup yields CDR1 SGHDT and CDR2 YYEEEE. The CDR3 loop is CASSRRTGSRETQYF. DNA for the CDR3: TGTGCCAGCAGCCGCCGGACAGGGAGTAGAGAGACCCAGTACTTC.

The count of this clone is one. This sequence joins TRBV5-8 and TRBJ1-4, with D perhaps matching TRBD1 (6 bases). Germline V gene lookup returns CDR1 SGHTS and CDR2 YDEGEE. Trimming cost V 2 bases and J 6 bases, with 14 bases left between them. The CDR3 runs 15 residues. CDR3 sequence reads: CASSFLRGRDEKLFF. In DNA, the CDR3 is TGTGCCAGCAGCTTTCTCAGGGGTAGGGATGAAAAACTGTTTTTT.

The rearrangement uses TRBV28 and TRBJ1-2; 11 nucleotides agree with TRBD1. The germline CDR1 and CDR2 sequences are MDHEN and SYDVKM. Trimming removed 6 bases from V and 6 bases from J; junction bases left unmatched: 6. The CDR3 loop spans 14 amino acids. CDR3 in DNA: TGTGCCAGCAGGGGATGGGACAGGGGGGATGGCTACACCTTC. It is translated as CASRGWDRGDGYTF.

V usage is TRBV18 and J usage is TRBJ1-3, with D unclear. The CDR3 spans 18 residues. Trimming removed 2 bases from V and 0 bases from J, with 17 bases in between. Germline CDR1 and CDR2: KGHSH and LQKENI. The CDR3 region has the DNA TGTGCCAGCTCACCAAGGTCCGGTATCCCTAGCTCTGGAAACACCATATATTTT. This codes for CASSPRSGIPSSGNTIYF.

The chain has TRBV6-2 or TRBV6-3 and TRBJ1-1; D unclear. The CDR3 loop spans 13 amino acids. Germline V gives CDR1 MNHEY, CDR2 SVGEGT. The V end was cut by 7 bases, the J end by 1 base, with 10 bases between. The CDR3 is CASNYPQNTEAFF. The CDR3 nucleotides are TGTGCCAGCAATTATCCCCAGAACACTGAAGCTTTCTTT.

The sample holds one count of this clone. J is TRBJ2-1 and V is TRBV10-1, with D tentatively TRBD2 (6 bases). V was clipped by 9 bases and J by 1 base, with 16 bases between them. The CDR3 loop spans 15 amino acids. Germline V gives CDR1 WNHNN, CDR2 SYGVQD (reference sequence). The CDR3 DNA reads as TGCGCCAGGACTTCGCGGAGGGAGTCCTACAATGAGCAGTTCTTC. Its protein product is CARTSRRESYNEQFF.

This chain joins TRBV5-8 and TRBJ1-3; D remains ambiguous. Trimming took off 0 bases at V and 0 bases at J, with 7 bases between the two ends. Germline CDR1 is SGHTS and CDR2 is YDEGEE. This CDR3 is 15 amino acids long. The CDR3 reads CASSLGGASGNTIYF. CDR3 nucleotide sequence: TGTGCCAGCAGCTTGGGCGGAGCCTCTGGAAACACCATATATTTT.

The chain employs TRBV5-4 and TRBJ1-3, with TRBD1 matching over 10 bases. CDR3 length: 17 residues. Germline values: CDR1 SGHNT, CDR2 YYREEE (reference sequence). The trim removed 0 bases at V and 2 bases at J, leaving 5 bases unmatched. The CDR3 is CASSLGTGGLTGNTIYF. CDR3 DNA: TGTGCCAGCAGCTTGGGGACAGGGGGTTTGACTGGAAACACCATATATTTT.

The chain links TRBV20-1 to TRBJ2-7; a possible D gene is TRBD1 (5 bases). Per the germline V gene, CDR1 is DFQATT and CDR2 is SNEGSKA (reference sequence). This CDR3 spans 11 amino acids. The ends were cut back, 6 bases at V and 2 bases at J, with 8 bases in the middle. The CDR3 sequence is CSATDTYEQYF. CDR3 in DNA: TGCAGTGCCACGGACACCTACGAGCAGTACTTC.